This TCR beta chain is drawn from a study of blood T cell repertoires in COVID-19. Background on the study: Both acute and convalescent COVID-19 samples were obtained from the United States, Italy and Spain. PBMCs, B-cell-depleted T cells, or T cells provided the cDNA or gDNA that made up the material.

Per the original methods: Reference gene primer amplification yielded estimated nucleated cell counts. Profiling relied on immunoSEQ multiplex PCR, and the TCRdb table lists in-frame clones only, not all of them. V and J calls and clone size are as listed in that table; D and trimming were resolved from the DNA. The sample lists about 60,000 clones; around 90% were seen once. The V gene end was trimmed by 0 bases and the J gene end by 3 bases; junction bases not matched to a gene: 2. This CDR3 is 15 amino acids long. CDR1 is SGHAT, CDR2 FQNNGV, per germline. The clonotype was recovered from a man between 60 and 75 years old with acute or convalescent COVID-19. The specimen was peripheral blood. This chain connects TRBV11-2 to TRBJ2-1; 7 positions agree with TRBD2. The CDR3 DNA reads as TGTGCCAGCAGCTTAGAGGCGGGAGTCTACAATGAGCAGTTCTTC. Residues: CASSLEAGVYNEQFF.